One sample yielded the 11 T cell receptor beta chains listed below, sequenced in a study of response to subunit inactivated influenza vaccine. TCRdb reprocessed the RT-PCR reads via MiXCR and lists one record per CDR3 protein. The sample has 610,000 or so distinct CDR3 sequences; less than 15% are singletons. The sample here was PBMCs from blood, taken about 13 days after vaccination. Receptor source: a man aged 50 to 60 who received an inactivated influenza vaccine.

There are many counts of this clonotype. This rearrangement joins TRBV12-3 or TRBV12-4 to TRBJ2-6, with TRBD1 matching 8 bases. V lost 5 bases to trimming and J lost 4 bases; unmatched junction nucleotides: 13. The CDR3 runs to 18 residues. The CDR3 region has the DNA TGTGCCAGCAGTCCAACTTCAGGGGGCATGAAAGGGGCCAACGTCCTGACTTTC. Amino acids: CASSPTSGGMKGANVLTF.

This chain connects TRBV15 to TRBJ2-1; 9 nucleotides match TRBD2. CDR3 size: 14 residues. The trim removed 6 bases at V and 5 bases at J, leaving 5 bases unmatched. The V gene's germline CDR1 is LNHNV and CDR2 YYDKDF (reference sequence). The CDR3 DNA follows: TGTGCCACCAGTCGACTAGCGGACCACAATGAGCAGTTCTTC. As protein: CATSRLADHNEQFF.

This clonotype has a handful of counts. This sequence joins TRBV5-1 and TRBJ1-1; weak D call: TRBD1 (6 bases). Germline V CDR1 and CDR2: SGHRS, YFSETQ. Deletions cut 9 bases from V and 2 bases from J, with 14 bases between. There are 13 residues in the CDR3. This CDR3 is CATSRQVNTEAFF. Here the CDR3 DNA reads TGCGCCACCTCCCGACAGGTCAACACTGAAGCTTTCTTT.

This clonotype was recorded many times. The rearrangement uses TRBV24-1 and TRBJ2-3; a weak D match, TRBD2 (6 bases). In germline, CDR1 is KGHDR, CDR2 SFDVKD. Trimming left V 7 bases short and J 8 bases short, with 27 bases between. This CDR3 comprises 17 residues. The CDR3 protein is CATSPNSGTPADSTQYF. The CDR3 nucleotides are TGTGCCACCAGCCCCAACTCCGGGACTCCAGCCGACAGTACGCAGTATTTT.

The rearrangement links TRBV29-1 to TRBJ2-7, with 7 bases fitting TRBD1. The CDR3 runs to 13 residues. Per the germline V gene, CDR1 is SQVTM and CDR2 is ANQGSEA. V dropped 2 bases and J dropped 4; count of bases not matched to a gene: 5. CDR3 in DNA: TGCAGCGTTGAAACCGGGACAGATTACGAGCAGTACTTC. The encoded protein is CSVETGTDYEQYF.

The chain is built from TRBV20-1 and TRBJ2-5; D is possibly TRBD1 (6 bases). Germline CDR1 is DFQATT and CDR2 is SNEGSKA (reference sequence). Deletions cut 4 bases from V and 5 bases from J, with 17 bases between. CDR3 length: 14 amino acids. CDR3 DNA sequence: TGCAGTGCTATCGGGACAAAGGGAAGGGAGACCCAGTACTTC. It specifies CSAIGTKGRETQYF.

With respect to this clonotype: The junction shows a germline mismatch at one end, possibly a read error. The chain carries TRBV29-1 and TRBJ1-5, with D tentatively TRBD1 (5 bases). There are 13 residues in the CDR3. CDR1 is SQVTM, CDR2 ANQGSEA, per germline. In DNA, the CDR3 is TGCAGCGTGGAAGGAAATCCAGGGCAGCCCCAGCATTTT. It yields the protein CSVEGNPGQPQHF.

The rearrangement links TRBV6-5 to TRBJ2-7; no firm D call. The germline V gene has CDR1 MNHEY and CDR2 SVGAGI. The length of the CDR3 is 15 residues. Trimming removed 2 bases from V and 2 bases from J, with 13 bases in between. The CDR3 sequence is CASSYAPRAPYEQYF. The CDR3 region has the DNA TGTGCCAGCAGTTACGCTCCCAGAGCCCCCTACGAGCAGTACTTC.

This clonotype was recorded many times. V usage is TRBV27 and J usage is TRBJ2-1, with 10 bases matching TRBD1. Germline V lookup: CDR1 MNHEY, CDR2 SMNVEV (reference sequence). The CDR3 length is 15 residues. The junction had 4 bases not matched to a gene; V was cut back by 6 bases and J by 2 bases. CDR3 coding DNA: TGTGCCAGCAGCACCGGGACAGGGGCCTACAATGAGCAGTTCTTC. It yields the protein CASSTGTGAYNEQFF.

The chain joins TRBV2 to TRBJ2-7; 8 bases match TRBD2. V lost 6 bases to trimming and J lost 2 bases; unmatched junction nucleotides: 12. The CDR3 consists of 16 residues. Germline values: CDR1 SNHLY, CDR2 FYNNEI. The CDR3 bases are TGTGCCAGCAGGACTACTAGCGGAACAGTAACCTACGAGCAGTACTTC. Its protein is CASRTTSGTVTYEQYF.

The chain employs TRBV28 and TRBJ2-1; a possible D gene is TRBD2 (6 bases). V shed 8 bases and J shed 7 bases, with 15 bases lying between them. Germline CDR1 reads MDHEN; CDR2 reads SYDVKM. The length of the CDR3 is 13 residues. The DNA for the CDR3 is TGTGCCAGCTCAGGGACGGCGGGGAATGAGCAGTTCTTC. Translation: CASSGTAGNEQFF.